This TCR beta chain was captured in a study of control samples from healthy donors and cancer patients. From germline, CDR1 is SNHLY and CDR2 FYNNEI. Trimming stripped 6 bases from V and 7 bases from J, with 19 bases between. The CDR3 is 16 amino acids. Data came from immunoSEQ multiplex PCR; TCRdb stores just in-frame clones and leaves some out. The sample lists some 70,000 clones; over 80% were seen once. Source material: blood. This TCR came from a man in his 60s in good health. V and J are TRBV2 and TRBJ1-6; D may be TRBD1 (6 bases). Here the CDR3 DNA reads TGTGCCAGCAGGACCCGAATGACAGGCCGCAATTCACCCCTCCACTTT. Its translation is CASRTRMTGRNSPLHF.